A single sample is the source of the 10 T cell receptor beta chains below, sequenced in a study of blood T cell repertoires in COVID-19. Libraries were prepared by immunoSEQ multiplex PCR; TCRdb keeps only in-frame clonotypes and omits some of them. The sample has more than 300,000 clones, 85% to 90% seen once. Input material: peripheral blood. Receptor source: a woman in her 30s with COVID-19, enrolled during active disease.

J is TRBJ1-5 and V is TRBV7-8; no clear D. The ends were cut back, 1 base at V and 4 bases at J, with 8 bases in the middle. The CDR3 is 14 residues long. The germline V gene encodes CDR1 SGHVS and CDR2 FQNEAQ. In DNA, the CDR3 is TGTGCCAGCAGCTTAGGGGCCCTGAATCAGCCCCAGCATTTT. This encodes CASSLGALNQPQHF.

This rearrangement joins TRBV7-2 to TRBJ1-6, with TRBD1 as a possible D gene (6 bases). V gave up 5 bases and J gave up 6 bases, with 8 bases separating them. Germline V CDR1 and CDR2: SGHTA, FQGNSA. The CDR3 is 13 residues long. This CDR3 is CASSQDSNSPLHF. The DNA of the CDR3 is TGTGCCAGCAGCCAGGACAGTAATTCACCCCTCCACTTT.

The chain employs TRBV10-3 and TRBJ2-4; 15 nucleotides line up with TRBD2. The CDR3 is 19 residues long. J gave up 4 bases and V 3 bases, and 10 bases lay outside the gene matches. Germline CDR1 and CDR2: ENHRY and SYGVKD. The CDR3 loop is CAISDTGTSGGPEKNIQYF. The CDR3 coding sequence is TGTGCCATCAGTGACACCGGGACTAGCGGGGGGCCCGAAAAAAACATTCAGTACTTC.

The chain carries TRBV2 and TRBJ1-2, with unresolved D. Trimming took off 6 bases at V and 4 bases at J, with 9 bases between the two ends. Germline assignment: CDR1 SNHLY and CDR2 FYNNEI. The CDR3 runs to 12 residues. The CDR3 nucleotides read TGTGCCAGCAGGAGGGTTACCTATGGCTACACCTTC. It codes for CASRRVTYGYTF.

The chain has TRBV5-1 and TRBJ2-1, with TRBD2 identical over 7 bases. Germline CDR1 is SGHRS and CDR2 is YFSETQ. Unmatched junction bases numbered 7, after V lost 2 bases and J lost 5 bases. CDR3 length: 15 amino acids. CDR3 DNA: TGCGCCAGCAGCTTCGGGTCTAGCGGCAACAATGAGCAGTTCTTC. It is translated as CASSFGSSGNNEQFF. The full variable domain, its missing parts supplied by reference TRBV5-1 and TRBJ2-1, is KAGVTQTPRYLIKTRGQQVTLSCSPISGHRSVSWYQQTPGQGLQFLFEYFSETQRNKGNFPGRFSGRQFSNSRSEMNVSTLELGDSALYLCASSFGSSGNNEQFFGPGTRLTVL.

Only one count was recorded for this clone. V and J are TRBV7-6 and TRBJ2-7, with a tentative D call TRBD1 (6 bases). Trimming left V 3 bases short and J 7 bases short, with 10 bases between. The CDR3 loop spans 12 amino acids. Per germline, CDR1 SGHVS and CDR2 FNYEAQ. The CDR3 nucleotides read TGTGCCAGCAGCTTGGGACACCCTGAGCAGTACGTC. Translated, it gives CASSLGHPEQYV.

A remark on this clone: This CDR3 is also generated by other DNA sequences in the sample. The chain is built from TRBV6-5 and TRBJ1-4; TRBD1 might be the D (6 bases). Germline-derived CDR1 and CDR2 are MNHEY and SVGAGI. CDR3 length: 14 residues. Deletions cut 2 bases from V and 8 bases from J, with 12 bases between. As DNA, the CDR3 is TGTGCCAGCAGTTACGGCGGGGGCCGAGAAAAACTGTTTTTT. It specifies CASSYGGGREKLFF.

The rearrangement links TRBV24-1 to TRBJ2-3; 9 bases are a match to TRBD2. The CDR3 runs to 18 residues. Trimming cost V 4 bases and J 3 bases; bases outside gene matches: 13. Germline V gene lookup returns CDR1 KGHDR and CDR2 SFDVKD. In DNA, the CDR3 is TGTGCCACCAGTGACCATTCCGTGGGGACTAGCACGACAGATACGCAGTATTTT. Its protein is CATSDHSVGTSTTDTQYF.

This chain connects TRBV6-6 to TRBJ1-2; 7 bases are a match to TRBD1. Germline-derived CDR1 and CDR2 are MNHNY and SVGAGI (reference sequence). CDR3 length: 12 amino acids. Trimming cost V 8 bases and J 4 bases; bases outside gene matches: 4. CDR3 in DNA: TGTGCCAGCGGACAGGTGACCTATGGCTACACCTTC. Its protein product is CASGQVTYGYTF.

This rearrangement joins TRBV6-6 to TRBJ1-6; D is perhaps TRBD1 (6 bases). The CDR3 spans 16 residues. Trimming left V 5 bases short and J 9 bases short, with 20 bases between. CDR1 is MNHNY, CDR2 SVGAGI, per germline (reference sequence). CDR3 nucleotides: TGTGCCAGCAGTATGGGGGCAGGAATTGGAAGTTCACCCCTCCACTTT. This encodes CASSMGAGIGSSPLHF.